This passage covers 23 T cell receptor beta chains from one sample sequenced in a study of shared clonotypes between healthy human individuals. Profiling relied on immunoSEQ multiplex PCR, and the TCRdb table lists in-frame clones only, not all of them. The table records approximately 2.4 million clones, around 95% of them present only once. Sequenced: naive CD4+ T cells sorted from blood. Noted subset: CD45RA+ positively selected. The source of these receptors is a man aged 18-30 years in good health.

This clone appeared once. The same CDR3 arises from other DNA sequences in this sample as well. This chain links TRBV10-3 with TRBJ2-5; D assignment may be TRBD1 or TRBD2 (6 bases each). CDR1 ENHRY and CDR2 SYGVKD come from the germline V gene. The CDR3 runs 12 residues. Trimming removed 6 bases at V and 5 bases at J, with 10 bases between. DNA for the CDR3: TGTGCCATCAGGGGGGGCGGGGAGACCCAGTACTTC. Its translation: CAIRGGGETQYF.

Of note for this clone: This same CDR3 is encoded by further DNA sequences in the sample. This chain links TRBV7-9 with TRBJ1-3; a possible D gene is TRBD1 (6 bases). The CDR3 sequence is 14 residues long. The ends were cut back, 0 bases at V and 4 bases at J, with 7 bases in the middle. Per germline, CDR1 SEHNR and CDR2 FQNEAQ (reference sequence). CDR3 nucleotides: TGTGCCAGCAGCTTAGCGGGGACAGGAAACACCATATATTTT. Amino acids: CASSLAGTGNTIYF.

V gene TRBV6-1 combines with J gene TRBJ2-6; 8 bases map to TRBD1. CDR1 and CDR2 from the germline V gene are MNHNS and SASEGT. The length of the CDR3 is 15 residues. With V trimmed by 8 bases and J by 4 bases, 7 bases remained unmatched. The CDR3 coding sequence is TGTGCCAGCTCGCAGGGGGCAATCGGGGCCAACGTCCTGACTTTC. Residues: CASSQGAIGANVLTF.

The chain uses TRBV5-1 and TRBJ2-3, with 13 positions matching TRBD2. CDR3 length: 17 residues. The germline V gene has CDR1 SGHRS and CDR2 YFSETQ. The ends lost 4 bases at V and 5 bases at J; junction bases unmatched: 10. CDR3 nucleotide sequence: TGCGCCAGCAGCCCGAGGACTAGCGGGAGTCCGCTAGATACGCAGTATTTT. It translates to CASSPRTSGSPLDTQYF.

This clone has a single count. The J gene is TRBJ2-1, the V gene TRBV2; 7 nucleotides agree with TRBD2. This CDR3 has 14 residues. Germline trimming cut 6 bases from V and 1 base from J; bases unmatched to any gene: 3. Germline CDR1 and CDR2: SNHLY and FYNNEI. CDR3 nucleotide sequence: TGTGCCAGCAGGCCGGGAGGATCCTACAATGAGCAGTTCTTC. Amino acids: CASRPGGSYNEQFF.

The chain recombines TRBV30 with TRBJ2-1; 9 bases agree with TRBD2. Germline loops: CDR1 GTSNPN, CDR2 SVGIG (reference sequence). V lost 2 bases, J lost 10 bases, and 6 bases stayed unmatched. This CDR3 is built from 13 residues. CDR3 sequence reads: CAWSKGLAREQFF. CDR3 nucleotide sequence: TGTGCCTGGAGTAAGGGACTAGCAAGGGAGCAGTTCTTC.

This chain uses TRBV11-2 with TRBJ1-3, with D possibly TRBD1 on 5 matching bases. The CDR3 runs 16 residues. V was clipped by 4 bases and J by 8 bases, with 21 bases between them. Germline V gene data show CDR1 as SGHAT and CDR2 as FQNNGV. The chain's CDR3 is CASSSLPGQGRDTIYF. In DNA, the CDR3 is TGTGCCAGCAGCTCCCTCCCCGGGCAGGGTAGGGACACCATATATTTT.

The rearrangement uses TRBV11-2 and TRBJ1-1, with a tentative D call TRBD1 (6 bases). V lost 0 bases to trimming and J lost 8 bases, with 13 bases between them. CDR3 length: 14 amino acids. Per germline, CDR1 SGHAT and CDR2 FQNNGV. The DNA of the CDR3 is TGTGCCAGCAGCTTAGACGGGGGCCGGGTAGAAGCTTTCTTT. Its translation is CASSLDGGRVEAFF.

Notes on this clone: The junction departs from the called germline gene at one end, perhaps through a read error. This chain connects TRBV11-2 to TRBJ2-7; D gene ambiguous. CDR3 length equals 15 residues. From germline, CDR1 is SGHAT and CDR2 FQNNGV. The CDR3 DNA sequence: TGTGCCAGCAGCTTAGATTTTGCAGTGTCGAGCCTACAGCACTTC. This sequence encodes CASSLDFAVSSLQHF.

The rearrangement joins TRBV30 to TRBJ1-2; no clear D. The CDR3 runs 13 residues. CDR1 and CDR2 from the germline V gene are GTSNPN and SVGIG (reference sequence). V was pared by 4 bases and J by 4 bases, with 13 bases between. The CDR3 DNA follows: TGTGCCTGGATGAGCAACTGGGGCTATGGCTACACCTTC. Translating it yields CAWMSNWGYGYTF.

The chain is built from TRBV5-1 and TRBJ2-7; D is perhaps TRBD2 (6 bases). Trimming removed 3 bases from V and 7 bases from J, with 23 bases in between. The germline CDR1 and CDR2 sequences are SGHRS and YFSETQ. The CDR3 covers 16 residues. The CDR3 DNA sequence: TGCGCCAGCAGCTCTGTCGCGAGGGTGGACTACGGGGAGCAGTACTTC. Protein: CASSSVARVDYGEQYF.

The chain joins TRBV5-1 to TRBJ1-4; no clear D gene. The CDR3 has 12 amino acids. V lost 0 bases to trimming and J lost 13 bases, with 10 bases between them. CDR1 and CDR2 (germline): SGHRS, YFSETQ. CDR3 residues: CASSLVGDRLFF. CDR3 nucleotide sequence: TGCGCCAGCAGCTTGGTTGGAGATAGACTGTTTTTT.

This chain connects TRBV6-5 to TRBJ1-2, with TRBD1 matching over 7 bases. Germline CDR1 and CDR2: MNHEY and SVGAGI. Trimming cost V 6 bases and J 6 bases; bases outside gene matches: 13. CDR3 length: 15 amino acids. This chain's CDR3 is CASRRAIRGFDGYTF. In DNA form, the CDR3 reads TGTGCCAGCAGGAGAGCAATCAGGGGGTTTGATGGCTACACCTTC.

This rearrangement joins TRBV28 to TRBJ1-4, with D unclear. V was cut by 8 bases and J by 4 bases, with 23 bases left in between. The CDR3 runs 17 residues. CDR1 is MDHEN, CDR2 SYDVKM, per germline. The CDR3 coding sequence is TGTGCCAGCCGTAAGTCGCGGATTAACGCGATTAATGAAAAACTGTTTTTT. Amino acid sequence: CASRKSRINAINEKLFF. The complete variable domain, with remaining parts taken from reference TRBV28 and TRBJ1-4, reads DVKVTQSSRYLVKRTGEKVFLECVQDMDHENMFWYRQDPGLGLRLIYFSYDVKMKEKGDIPEGYSVSREKKERFSLILESASTNQTSMYLCASRKSRINAINEKLFFGSGTQLSVL.

This clone was counted once. This chain links TRBV10-2 with TRBJ2-5; 8 bases are a match to TRBD1. Germline CDR1 reads WSHSY; CDR2 reads SAAADI. V lost 6 bases to trimming and J lost 5 bases; unmatched junction nucleotides: 11. The CDR3 extends over 15 amino acids. The CDR3 sequence: CASSFQGAVWETQYF. CDR3 DNA sequence: TGCGCCAGCAGCTTCCAGGGGGCGGTTTGGGAGACCCAGTACTTC.

The J gene is TRBJ2-7, the V gene TRBV7-2; 10 bases line up with TRBD1. Unmatched junction bases numbered 5, after V lost 5 bases and J lost 4 bases. There are 14 residues in the CDR3. Germline loops: CDR1 SGHTA, CDR2 FQGNSA. CDR3 in amino acids: CASSQRTGGYEQYF. Written as DNA, the CDR3 is TGTGCCAGCAGCCAGCGGACAGGGGGTTACGAGCAGTACTTC.

The chain uses TRBV7-2 and TRBJ1-5, with D possibly being TRBD1 (5 bases). CDR3 length equals 13 residues. The germline CDR1 and CDR2 sequences are SGHTA and FQGNSA. Trimming removed 5 bases from V and 3 bases from J, with 8 bases in between. The CDR3 is CASSRDANQPQHF. The CDR3 DNA reads as TGTGCCAGCAGCCGGGACGCCAATCAGCCCCAGCATTTT.

The chain has TRBV14 and TRBJ2-7, with D perhaps matching TRBD2 (5 bases). Germline-derived CDR1 and CDR2 are SGHDN and FVKESK. CDR3 length: 14 residues. V gave up 5 bases and J gave up 2 bases, with 13 bases separating them. CDR3 protein: CASSSLRAPYEQYF. CDR3 nucleotides: TGTGCCAGCAGCTCCTTGCGGGCCCCCTACGAGCAGTACTTC.

CDR3 DNA: TGCGCCAGCAGCCTCTGGCGGGCAGGGGAAGAGACCCAGTACTTC. Amino acid sequence: CASSLWRAGEETQYF. The gene calls are TRBV5-1 and TRBJ2-5; the D gene is possibly TRBD1 (6 bases). This CDR3 has 15 amino acids. In germline, CDR1 is SGHRS, CDR2 YFSETQ. V lost 4 bases to trimming and J lost 3 bases, with 16 bases between them.

The CDR3 sequence is CASSDPGQNYGYTF. The CDR3 DNA reads as TGCGCCAGCAGCGACCCGGGACAGAACTATGGCTACACCTTC. The chain combines TRBV5-1 with TRBJ1-2; 7 bases align to TRBD1. The germline gives CDR1 SGHRS, CDR2 YFSETQ. J lost 2 bases, V lost 4 bases, and 5 bases had no gene match. The CDR3 extends over 14 amino acids.

The V gene is TRBV4-1, the J gene TRBJ2-3; 16 positions match TRBD2. The trim removed 4 bases at V and 11 bases at J, leaving 18 bases unmatched. Looked up from germline, CDR1 is MGHRA and CDR2 is YSYEKL. There are 19 residues in the CDR3. The CDR3 coding sequence is TGCGCCAGCAGCCCCATTGGGACTAGCGGGAGGGGCCCGATAAGGGGGCAGTATTTT. As protein: CASSPIGTSGRGPIRGQYF.

The J gene is TRBJ1-2, the V gene TRBV19; 7 bases line up with TRBD1. This CDR3 spans 12 amino acids. Germline CDR1 LNHDA, CDR2 SQIVND (reference sequence). With 5 bases clipped from V and 4 bases from J, the junction kept 1 base outside the gene matches. This chain's CDR3 is CASSGTVYGYTF. The CDR3 DNA follows: TGTGCCAGTAGTGGGACAGTCTATGGCTACACCTTC.

The chain couples TRBV2 to TRBJ1-2; D gene ambiguous. V lost 7 bases to trimming and J lost 4 bases, with 7 bases between them. The germline CDR1 and CDR2 sequences are SNHLY and FYNNEI. This CDR3 spans 11 amino acids. The CDR3 nucleotides are TGTGCCAGCACAGCGCCCTATGGCTACACCTTC. Its protein product is CASTAPYGYTF.